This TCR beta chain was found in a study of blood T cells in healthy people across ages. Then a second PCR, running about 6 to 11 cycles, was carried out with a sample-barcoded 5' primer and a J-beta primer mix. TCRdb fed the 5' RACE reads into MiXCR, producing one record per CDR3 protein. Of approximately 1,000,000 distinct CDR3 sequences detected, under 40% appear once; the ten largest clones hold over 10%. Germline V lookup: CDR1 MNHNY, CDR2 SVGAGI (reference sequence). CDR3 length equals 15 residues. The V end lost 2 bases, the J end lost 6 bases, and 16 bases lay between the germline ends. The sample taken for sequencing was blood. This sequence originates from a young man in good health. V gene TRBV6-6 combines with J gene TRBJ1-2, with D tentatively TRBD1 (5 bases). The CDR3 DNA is TGTGCCAGCAGTTACAGTGACGGGGCAGGGCATGGCTACACCTTC. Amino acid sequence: CASSYSDGAGHGYTF.